This T cell receptor (beta chain) was identified during a study of T and B cells in COVID-19 patients. At the level of the study: COVID-19 patients gave peripheral blood either during active infection or after recovery. Nine tenths of the roughly 20 active-infection patients had comorbidities associated with unfavorable COVID-19 outcome.

Points from the study as a whole: Blood from mildly ill patients while symptomatic, and early samples from severe cases, were scarce.

For this clonotype: Its target is not known.

From blood, about 240-550 ng of genomic DNA served as TRB template. Multiplex PCR with BIOMED2 TRB-A/B primer pools amplified TRB rearrangements. TCRdb re-called the multiplex PCR reads with MiXCR, one entry per CDR3 protein. The top ten clones hold 12% of a sample with almost 6,000 distinct CDR3 sequences, around 26% of them seen once. The V gene's germline CDR1 is SGHDT and CDR2 YYEEEE. The CDR3 is made up of 15 amino acids. The V gene lost 7 bases and the J gene lost 0 bases, with 16 bases spanning the gap. Sequencing used blood. The receptor's source is a human donor with active COVID-19. The V gene is TRBV5-6, the J gene TRBJ1-1, with D possibly TRBD1 on 6 matching bases. This CDR3 is CASGFRGQMNTEAFF. For the CDR3, the DNA is TGTGCCAGCGGGTTCAGGGGCCAGATGAACACTGAAGCTTTCTTT.